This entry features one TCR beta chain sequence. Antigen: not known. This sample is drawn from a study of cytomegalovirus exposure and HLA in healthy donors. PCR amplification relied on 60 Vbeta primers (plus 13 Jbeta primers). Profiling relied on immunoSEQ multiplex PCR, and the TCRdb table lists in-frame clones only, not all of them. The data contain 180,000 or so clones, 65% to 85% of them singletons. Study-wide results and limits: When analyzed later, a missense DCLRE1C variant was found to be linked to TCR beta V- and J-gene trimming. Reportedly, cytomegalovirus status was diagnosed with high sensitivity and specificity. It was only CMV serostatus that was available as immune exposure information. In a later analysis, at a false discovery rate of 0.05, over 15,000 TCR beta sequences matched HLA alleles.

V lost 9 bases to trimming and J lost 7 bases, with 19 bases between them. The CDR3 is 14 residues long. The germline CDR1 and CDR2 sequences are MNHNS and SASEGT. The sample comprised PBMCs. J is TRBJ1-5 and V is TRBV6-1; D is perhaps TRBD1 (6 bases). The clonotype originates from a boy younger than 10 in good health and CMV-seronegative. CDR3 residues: CASGSQGSKQPQHF. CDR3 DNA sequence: TGTGCCAGTGGATCACAGGGCTCTAAACAGCCCCAGCATTTT.